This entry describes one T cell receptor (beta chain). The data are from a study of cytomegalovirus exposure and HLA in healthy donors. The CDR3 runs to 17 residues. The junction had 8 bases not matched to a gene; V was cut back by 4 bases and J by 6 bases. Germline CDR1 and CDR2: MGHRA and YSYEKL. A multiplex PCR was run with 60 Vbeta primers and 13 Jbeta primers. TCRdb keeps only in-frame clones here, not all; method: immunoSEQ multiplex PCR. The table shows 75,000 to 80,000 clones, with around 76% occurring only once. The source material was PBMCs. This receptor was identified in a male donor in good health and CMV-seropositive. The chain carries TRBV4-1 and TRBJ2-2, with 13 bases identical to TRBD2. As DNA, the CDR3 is TGCGCCAGCAGCCGGAATGGACTAGCGGGAGAGGCCGGGGAGCTGTTTTTT. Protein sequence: CASSRNGLAGEAGELFF.